The 10 T cell receptor beta chains below all came from one sample that was sequenced in a study of CD8 T cells in ankylosing spondylitis. TCRdb independently ran MiXCR on the 5' RACE reads; one entry per CDR3 protein. The table lists 36,000 or so distinct CDR3 sequences, around an eighth of them singletons. Sample: synovial fluid, either unsorted or a sorted T cell fraction (not recorded which). The receptors were gathered from a male donor with ankylosing spondylitis.

This clonotype was counted between two and nine times. The V gene is TRBV29-1, the J gene TRBJ2-2, with D possibly matching TRBD2 (6 bases). This CDR3 comprises 14 residues. Germline CDR1 is SQVTM and CDR2 is ANQGSEA. V shed 3 bases and J shed 5 bases, with 13 bases lying between them. CDR3 DNA: TGCAGCGTTGATCCGGGAGTAAGGACCGGGGAGCTGTTTTTT. Its protein is CSVDPGVRTGELFF.

In this sample, this clonotype turned up a few times. V and J are TRBV7-2 and TRBJ2-7; no definite D call. V shed 3 bases and J shed 6 bases, with 12 bases lying between them. Germline CDR1 and CDR2: SGHTA and FQGNSA. The CDR3 spans 13 residues. CDR3 amino acids: CASSFTSSGEQYF. The CDR3 DNA sequence: TGTGCCAGCAGCTTTACGAGTTCGGGCGAGCAGTACTTC.

This clonotype was recorded a few times. V is TRBV7-9 and J is TRBJ2-7; D uncertain. The V and J ends lost 5 bases and 7 bases respectively, with 18 bases between them. Germline V lookup: CDR1 SEHNR, CDR2 FQNEAQ (reference sequence). The length of the CDR3 is 14 residues. CDR3 amino acids: CASSLRAVGREQYF. The CDR3 DNA is TGTGCCAGCAGCCTACGGGCAGTCGGGCGTGAGCAGTACTTC.

This chain joins TRBV7-2 and TRBJ1-5; 8 positions agree with TRBD1. CDR3 length: 16 amino acids. With 0 bases clipped from V and 2 bases from J, the junction kept 3 bases outside the gene matches. Germline lookup yields CDR1 SGHTA and CDR2 FQGNSA. CDR3 region: CASSLAKTGGNQPQHF. As DNA, the CDR3 is TGTGCCAGCAGCTTAGCTAAGACAGGGGGCAATCAGCCCCAGCATTTT.

By sample fraction, this clonotype is medium-sized. The V and J genes are TRBV6-2 or TRBV6-3 and TRBJ2-2; no firm D call. The CDR3 length is 15 residues. V dropped 2 bases and J dropped 0 bases, with 7 bases sitting between them. In germline, CDR1 is MNHEY, CDR2 SVGEGT. CDR3 sequence: CASSYVGTNTGELFF. CDR3 coding DNA: TGTGCCAGCAGTTACGTTGGGACGAACACCGGGGAGCTGTTTTTT.

There are many counts of this clonotype. J is TRBJ2-5 and V is TRBV28, with TRBD2 identical over 11 bases. The CDR3 contains 17 residues. Trimming took 0 bases from V and 5 from J; bases not matched to a gene: 8. Germline V lookup: CDR1 MDHEN, CDR2 SYDVKM. The CDR3 protein is CASSLWTSGISQETQYF. CDR3 nucleotide sequence: TGTGCCAGCAGTTTATGGACTAGCGGGATCTCCCAGGAGACCCAGTACTTC.

A few counts support this clonotype. The chain links TRBV7-9 to TRBJ2-7; weak D call: TRBD1 (5 bases). V gave up 3 bases and J gave up 3 bases, with 9 bases separating them. CDR3 length equals 13 residues. Germline V CDR1 and CDR2: SEHNR, FQNEAQ (reference sequence). The CDR3 spells CASSLFDSYEQYF. The CDR3 DNA follows: TGTGCCAGCAGCTTGTTCGACAGCTACGAGCAGTACTTC.

There are a few counts of this clonotype. This chain links TRBV10-3 with TRBJ1-6; D gene uncertain. V was shortened by 3 bases and J by 0 bases, with 6 bases between the two germline ends. The germline V gene has CDR1 ENHRY and CDR2 SYGVKD. There are 15 residues in the CDR3. Here the CDR3 reads CAISDLASYNSPLHF. The DNA of the CDR3 is TGTGCCATCAGTGACCTCGCCTCCTATAATTCACCCCTCCACTTT.

At least ten counts were recorded for this clonotype. V is TRBV11-3 and J is TRBJ2-1, with D possibly matching TRBD2 (5 bases). The CDR3 covers 13 residues. V was shortened by 4 bases and J by 9 bases, with 13 bases between the two germline ends. Germline CDR1 SGHNT, CDR2 YENEEA. In DNA, the CDR3 is TGTGCCAGCAGCTCGCCACTAGTTGCTGAGCAGTTCTTC. Amino acids: CASSSPLVAEQFF. The entire variable domain, with the rest obtained from reference TRBV11-3 and TRBJ2-1, is as follows: EAGVVQSPRYKIIEKKQPVAFWCNPISGHNTLYWYLQNLGQGPELLIRYENEEAVDDSQLPKDRFSAERLKGVDSTLKIQPAELGDSAVYLCASSSPLVAEQFFGPGTRLTVL.

This clonotype was seen ten or more times. The V and J genes are TRBV15 and TRBJ2-7; D gene ambiguous. Germline-derived CDR1 and CDR2 are LNHNV and YYDKDF (reference sequence). Trimming left V 3 bases short and J 2 bases short, with 8 bases between. This CDR3 is 13 amino acids long. CDR3 DNA sequence: TGTGCCACCAGCAGGGCAGAAACCTACGAGCAGTACTTC. Its protein is CATSRAETYEQYF.